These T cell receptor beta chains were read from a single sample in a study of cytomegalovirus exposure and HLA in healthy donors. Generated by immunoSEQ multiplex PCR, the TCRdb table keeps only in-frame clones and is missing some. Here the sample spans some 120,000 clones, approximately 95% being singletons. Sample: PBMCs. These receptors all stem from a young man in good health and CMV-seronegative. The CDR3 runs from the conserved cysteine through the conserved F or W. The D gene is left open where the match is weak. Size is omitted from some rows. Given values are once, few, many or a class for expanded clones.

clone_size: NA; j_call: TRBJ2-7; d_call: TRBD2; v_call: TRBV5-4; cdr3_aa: CASSFSTSSYEQYF; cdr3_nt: TGTGCCAGCAGCTTCTCGACTAGCAGCTACGAGCAGTACTTC
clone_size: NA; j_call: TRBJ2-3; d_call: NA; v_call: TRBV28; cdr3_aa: CASSSTLAGPSGDTQYF; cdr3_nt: TGTGCCAGCAGTTCTACGCTGGCGGGACCCTCCGGGGATACGCAGTATTTT
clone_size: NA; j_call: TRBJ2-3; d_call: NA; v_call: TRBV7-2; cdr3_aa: CASSPATSREFTDTQYF; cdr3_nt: TGTGCCAGCAGCCCCGCAACTAGTCGCGAATTCACAGATACGCAGTATTTT
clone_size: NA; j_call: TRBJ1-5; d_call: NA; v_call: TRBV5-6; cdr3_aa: CASSLDGTKNQPQHF; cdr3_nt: TGTGCCAGCAGCCTAGACGGGACAAAAAATCAGCCCCAGCATTTT
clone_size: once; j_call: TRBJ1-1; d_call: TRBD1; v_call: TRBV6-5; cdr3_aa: CASRLPGQGTTEAFF; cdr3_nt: TGTGCCAGCAGACTACCTGGACAGGGTACGACTGAAGCTTTCTTT
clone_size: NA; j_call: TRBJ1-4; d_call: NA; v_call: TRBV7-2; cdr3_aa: CASSSIGEKLFF; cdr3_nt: TGTGCCAGCAGCTCTATCGGGGAAAAACTGTTTTTT
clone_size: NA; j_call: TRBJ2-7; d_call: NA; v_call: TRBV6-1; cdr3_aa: CASSDQGQYF; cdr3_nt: TGTGCCAGCAGTGACCAGGGACAGTACTTC
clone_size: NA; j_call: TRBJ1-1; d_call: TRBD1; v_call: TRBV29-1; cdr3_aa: CSAGTGGNTEAFF; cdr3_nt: TGCAGCGCAGGGACAGGGGGAAACACTGAAGCTTTCTTT
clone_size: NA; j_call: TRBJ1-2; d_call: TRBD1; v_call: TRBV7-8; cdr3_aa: CASSRDRANYGYTF; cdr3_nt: TGTGCCAGCAGCAGGGACAGGGCGAACTATGGCTACACCTTC
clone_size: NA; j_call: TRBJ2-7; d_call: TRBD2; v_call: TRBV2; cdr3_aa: CASSDGLAGAIAYEQYF; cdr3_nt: TGTGCCAGCAGTGACGGTTTAGCGGGAGCCATTGCCTACGAGCAGTACTTC
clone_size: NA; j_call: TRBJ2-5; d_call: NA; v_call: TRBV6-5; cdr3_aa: CASSYSASLPQYF; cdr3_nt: TGTGCCAGCAGTTACTCTGCGAGCCTCCCCCAGTACTTC
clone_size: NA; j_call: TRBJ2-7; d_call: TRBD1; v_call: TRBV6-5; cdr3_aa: CASSFTGQGAYEQYF; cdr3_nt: TGTGCCAGCAGTTTTACCGGACAGGGAGCCTACGAGCAGTACTTC
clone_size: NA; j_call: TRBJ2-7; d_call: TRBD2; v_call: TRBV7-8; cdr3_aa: CASSLEVFPLADSYEQYF; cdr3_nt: TGTGCCAGCAGCTTAGAAGTTTTTCCACTAGCGGATTCCTACGAGCAGTACTTC
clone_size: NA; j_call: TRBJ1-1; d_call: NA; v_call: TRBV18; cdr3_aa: CASSPRSAPNTEAFF; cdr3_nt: TGTGCCAGCTCACCGAGGTCCGCTCCGAACACTGAAGCTTTCTTT
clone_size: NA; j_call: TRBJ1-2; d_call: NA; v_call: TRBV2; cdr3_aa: CASSLQGSYGYTF; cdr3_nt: TGTGCCAGCAGTTTACAGGGATCGTATGGCTACACCTTC
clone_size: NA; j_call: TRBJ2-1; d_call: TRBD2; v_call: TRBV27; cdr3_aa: CASKRLAGGYYNEQFF; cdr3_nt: TGTGCCAGCAAACGACTAGCGGGGGGCTACTACAATGAGCAGTTCTTC
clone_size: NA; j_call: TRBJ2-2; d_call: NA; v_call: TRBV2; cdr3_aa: CASRVGQNTGELFF; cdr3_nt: TGTGCCAGCAGGGTTGGACAGAACACCGGGGAGCTGTTTTTT
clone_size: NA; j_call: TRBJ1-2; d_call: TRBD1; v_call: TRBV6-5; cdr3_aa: CASSYDGQGAGYTF; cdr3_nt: TGTGCCAGCAGTTACGACGGACAGGGTGCGGGCTACACCTTC
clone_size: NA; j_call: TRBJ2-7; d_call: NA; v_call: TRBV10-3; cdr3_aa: CAIKEASDFNEQYF; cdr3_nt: TGTGCCATCAAAGAAGCCTCCGACTTTAACGAGCAGTACTTC
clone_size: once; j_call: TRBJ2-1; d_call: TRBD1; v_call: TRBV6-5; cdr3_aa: CASSPRDSSYNEQFF; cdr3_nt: TGTGCCAGCAGCCCCCGGGACAGCTCCTACAATGAGCAGTTCTTC
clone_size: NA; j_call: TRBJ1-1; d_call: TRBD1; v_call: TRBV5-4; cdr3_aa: CASSLAGGSGTEAFF; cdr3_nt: TGTGCCAGCAGCTTGGCAGGGGGCTCGGGCACTGAAGCTTTCTTT
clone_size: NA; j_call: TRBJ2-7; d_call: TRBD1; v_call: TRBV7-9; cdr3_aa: CALRGGQSYEQYF; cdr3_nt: TGTGCCTTAAGAGGGGGACAGAGCTACGAGCAGTACTTC
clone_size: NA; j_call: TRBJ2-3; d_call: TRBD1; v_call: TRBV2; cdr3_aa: CASGTDRALGDTQYF; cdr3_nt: TGTGCCAGCGGAACGGACAGGGCATTGGGAGATACGCAGTATTTT